Shown below are 6 T cell receptor beta chains from a single sample sequenced in a study of T cell clones after liver transplantation. Clones were sequenced by immunoSEQ multiplex PCR, and TCRdb holds only the in-frame ones, with some missing. The sample carries some 59,000 clones, 71% recorded once. The sample consisted of CD4+ T cells from blood, taken before liver transplant. All receptors derive from a human donor who received a liver transplant.

The chain combines TRBV18 with TRBJ1-2; the D gene is possibly TRBD1 (5 bases). The germline gives CDR1 KGHSH, CDR2 LQKENI. Between the trimmed V and J ends, which lost 6 bases and 5 bases, there was a span of 19 bases. The CDR3 length is 15 residues. The CDR3 sequence: CASSPSAGDGYGYTF. The CDR3 DNA reads TGTGCCAGCTCTCCATCCGCGGGGGACGGGTATGGCTACACCTTC.

There are a few counts of this clone. V is TRBV19 and J is TRBJ1-5; 7 bases fit TRBD1. Germline CDR1 is LNHDA and CDR2 is SQIVND (reference sequence). CDR3 length equals 17 residues. J lost 0 bases, V lost 6 bases, and 11 bases had no gene match. In DNA, the CDR3 is TGTGCCAGTAGGCTTTATGACGGGACAGATAGCAATCAGCCCCAGCATTTT. It is translated as CASRLYDGTDSNQPQHF.

This clone was counted a single time. Here the CDR3 DNA reads TGTGCCAGCGCTCGGGTACCCGATGAAAAACTGTTTTTT. This gives the protein CASARVPDEKLFF. The chain joins TRBV27 to TRBJ1-4; D is undetermined. The CDR3 runs 13 residues. Trimming removed 8 bases from V and 6 bases from J, with 13 bases in between. CDR1 is MNHEY, CDR2 SMNVEV, per germline (reference sequence).

This chain links TRBV19 with TRBJ2-1, with D possibly TRBD2 on 6 matching bases. V shed 4 bases and J shed 4 bases, with 11 bases lying between them. The germline gives CDR1 LNHDA, CDR2 SQIVND (reference sequence). The CDR3 has 14 amino acids. The CDR3, as DNA: TGTGCCAGTAGTACTGGGACTTTATACAATGAGCAGTTCTTC. Residues: CASSTGTLYNEQFF.

This clone has only a few counts. The V gene is TRBV21-1, the J gene TRBJ1-2; the table calls TRBD1, which could not be checked here. TRBV21-1 constitutes a pseudogene. The CDR3 loop spans 15 amino acids. The CDR3, as DNA: TGTGCCAGCAGCAAAGACCTTGGGACAAGGCATGGCTACACCTTC. Amino acids: CASSKDLGTRHGYTF.

The J gene is TRBJ2-5, the V gene TRBV11-2, with 7 bases that match TRBD2. Trimming removed 5 bases from V and 5 bases from J; junction bases left unmatched: 8. Germline CDR1 SGHAT, CDR2 FQNNGV. This CDR3 region has 14 residues. The CDR3 region is CASSVGTGGETQYF. CDR3 sequence (DNA): TGTGCCAGCAGCGTGGGGACGGGAGGCGAGACCCAGTACTTC.